Presented here are 16 T cell receptor beta chains from one specimen sequenced in a study of T cells in Graves' hyperthyroidism and ophthalmopathy. TCR beta CDR3 region amplification was performed from RNA transcripts. In the first-round RT-PCR of the TCR CDR3, the HTBI primer set was used. TCRdb re-called the multiplex PCR reads with MiXCR, one entry per CDR3 protein. This sample has about 500,000 distinct CDR3 sequences, with over 13% found just once. Sequenced input: blood. The receptors were gathered from a woman aged 18-29 years with Graves' hyperthyroidism.

In its sample, this clonotype was seen many times. The chain employs TRBV11-3 and TRBJ1-6, with D perhaps matching TRBD1 (5 bases). V was clipped by 3 bases and J by 11 bases, with 11 bases between them. The germline gives CDR1 SGHNT, CDR2 YENEEA. There are 13 residues in the CDR3. The CDR3 coding sequence is TGTGCCAGCAGCTTGGGGGGTTCGGCACCCCTCCACTTT. It codes for CASSLGGSAPLHF.

The genes are TRBV5-1 and TRBJ1-4; 9 nucleotides match TRBD1. The CDR3 is 15 amino acids. V lost 5 bases, J lost 0 bases, and 2 bases stayed unmatched. Germline values: CDR1 SGHRS, CDR2 YFSETQ. The CDR3 DNA is TGCGCCAGCAGGGGGGACAGGGCAACTAATGAAAAACTGTTTTTT. This gives the protein CASRGDRATNEKLFF.

CDR3 DNA: TGTGCCAGCAGCTTGCCGGGGCGCAGGGATGAAAAACTGTTTTTT. Encoded protein: CASSLPGRRDEKLFF. This chain links TRBV5-6 with TRBJ1-4; the D gene is possibly TRBD1 (5 bases). CDR3 size: 15 residues. V lost 1 base and J lost 6, with 13 bases in between. Germline V gives CDR1 SGHDT, CDR2 YYEEEE. Complete variable domain (other parts from reference TRBV5-6 and TRBJ1-4): DAGVTQSPTHLIKTRGQQVTLRCSPKSGHDTVSWYQQALGQGPQFIFQYYEEEERQRGNFPDRFSGHQFPNYSSELNVNALLLGDSALYLCASSLPGRRDEKLFFGSGTQLSVL.

At least ten counts were recorded for this clonotype. The chain combines TRBV10-3 with TRBJ2-1, with 8 bases fitting TRBD2. Germline lookup yields CDR1 ENHRY and CDR2 SYGVKD. This CDR3 has 16 residues. The trim removed 2 bases at V and 4 bases at J, leaving 7 bases unmatched. The CDR3 reads CAISEGSSGIYNEQFF. CDR3 in DNA: TGTGCCATCAGTGAGGGGAGTAGCGGGATATACAATGAGCAGTTCTTC.

Many counts were recorded for this clonotype. The chain combines TRBV7-9 with TRBJ2-7; TRBD2 aligns across 9 bases. With V trimmed by 3 bases and J by 4 bases, 7 bases remained unmatched. Looked up from germline, CDR1 is SEHNR and CDR2 is FQNEAQ (reference sequence). The CDR3 sequence is 15 residues long. CDR3 sequence (DNA): TGTGCCAGCAGCTTTGTTAGCGGGAGTTTGTACGAGCAGTACTTC. Translated, it gives CASSFVSGSLYEQYF.

In regard to this clonotype: This could be a read error, since a much larger clone is one nucleotide away. V gene TRBV13 combines with J gene TRBJ1-5; D unclear. There are 16 residues in the CDR3. Germline V gene data show CDR1 as PRHDT and CDR2 as FYEKMQ (reference sequence). V lost 3 bases to trimming and J lost 4 bases, with 16 bases between them. The chain's CDR3 is CASSFRNRMGNQPQHF. DNA for the CDR3: TGTGCCAGCAGCTTTCGGAACCGGATGGGGAATCAGCCCCAGCATTTT.

This clonotype was counted many times. V and J are TRBV7-9 and TRBJ1-1, with D hard to call. The V gene's germline CDR1 is SEHNR and CDR2 FQNEAQ (reference sequence). V was pared by 2 bases and J by 0 bases, with 10 bases between. The CDR3 is 15 amino acids. CDR3 sequence (DNA): TGTGCCAGCAGCTTATTGGATTCCATGAACACTGAAGCTTTCTTT. This codes for CASSLLDSMNTEAFF.

This clonotype was detected many times. The rearrangement uses TRBV11-3 and TRBJ2-7; 8 bases align to TRBD2. The V segment lost 6 bases and the J segment 6 bases; nucleotides outside the gene matches: 16. The CDR3 runs to 16 residues. Germline loops: CDR1 SGHNT, CDR2 YENEEA. CDR3 in DNA: TGTGCCAGCAGTTCCCGGAGGCCAGCGGGAGCTTCCGAGCAGTACTTC. This sequence encodes CASSSRRPAGASEQYF.

The chain is built from TRBV14 and TRBJ2-3; possible D gene TRBD1, 5 bases. Trimming took off 1 base at V and 3 bases at J, with 8 bases between the two ends. CDR3 size: 14 residues. CDR1 is SGHDN and CDR2 is FVKESK in the germline V gene. CDR3 in amino acids: CASSQVSGTDTQYF. The DNA of the CDR3 is TGTGCCAGCAGCCAAGTATCAGGGACAGATACGCAGTATTTT.

This clonotype was detected many times. The rearrangement uses TRBV12-3 or TRBV12-4 and TRBJ1-1, with no clear D. Trimming left V 2 bases short and J 4 bases short, with 14 bases between. This CDR3 has 15 residues. The DNA for the CDR3 is TGTGCCAGCAGTTTACCCGGAGTTTTCAGCACTGAAGCTTTCTTT. This encodes CASSLPGVFSTEAFF.

In this sample, this clonotype turned up a few times. The J gene is TRBJ1-5, the V gene TRBV7-9; possibly TRBD1 for D (6 bases). CDR3 size: 15 residues. The V gene's germline CDR1 is SEHNR and CDR2 FQNEAQ (reference sequence). V was pared by 4 bases and J by 1 base, with 11 bases between. Here the CDR3 reads CASSSTQGSNQPQHF. The CDR3 DNA reads as TGTGCCAGCAGCTCCACTCAGGGGAGCAATCAGCCCCAGCATTTT.

This clonotype was seen ten or more times. The chain uses TRBV12-3 or TRBV12-4 and TRBJ1-6; D gene unclear. This CDR3 spans 16 amino acids. The ends were cut back, 5 bases at V and 0 bases at J, with 11 bases in the middle. This CDR3 is CASSPSVSSYNSPLHF. In DNA, the CDR3 is TGTGCCAGCAGTCCATCAGTTAGCTCCTATAATTCACCCCTCCACTTT.

The rearrangement uses TRBV20-1 and TRBJ2-7; D not certain. Germline CDR1 and CDR2: DFQATT and SNEGSKA (reference sequence). The length of the CDR3 is 12 residues. Trimming shortened V by 7 bases and J by 1 base, and 11 bases separated the two germline ends. DNA for the CDR3: TGCAGTGGGACCAAAAATTCCTACGAGCAGTACTTC. This codes for CSGTKNSYEQYF.

This clonotype was observed a few times. The V gene is TRBV20-1, the J gene TRBJ2-3; 10 positions agree with TRBD2. Germline assignment: CDR1 DFQATT and CDR2 SNEGSKA (reference sequence). This CDR3 region has 13 residues. The ends lost 6 bases at V and 3 bases at J; junction bases unmatched: 3. CDR3: CSARSGGTDTQYF. CDR3 DNA: TGCAGTGCCCGTAGCGGGGGGACAGATACGCAGTATTTT.

This clonotype occurred many times. The chain combines TRBV6-1 with TRBJ1-3, with 8 bases matching TRBD1. Trimming at V came to 8 bases and at J to 1 base, leaving 10 bases not matched to a gene. The CDR3 loop spans 16 amino acids. Germline V gene sequence: CDR1 MNHNS, CDR2 SASEGT. This chain's CDR3 is CASRSGGAGSGNTIYF. The CDR3 DNA reads as TGTGCCAGCCGGTCAGGGGGCGCGGGATCTGGAAACACCATATATTTT.

Many counts were recorded for this clonotype. The V gene is TRBV27, the J gene TRBJ2-1; D unresolved. The CDR3 is made up of 16 amino acids. Per the germline V gene, CDR1 is MNHEY and CDR2 is SMNVEV (reference sequence). The V gene lost 7 bases and the J gene lost 0 bases, with 16 bases spanning the gap. Here the CDR3 DNA reads TGTGCCAGCACCCTAGATATGGCATCCTCCTACAATGAGCAGTTCTTC. This codes for CASTLDMASSYNEQFF.